The 26 T cell receptor beta chains in this list originate from one sample, sequenced in a study of beta chain features in type 1 diabetes. All of the isolated RNA was reverse transcribed, so expressed TCRB transcripts were sequenced. Assay used: immunoSEQ multiplex PCR; TCRdb lists only in-frame clones, some missing. The top ten hold about 0.017% of the sample, which has hundreds of thousands of clones, around 13% seen once. Sequencing was performed on naive CD4+ T cells from blood. The receptor source for this set is a man between 18 and 29 years old in good health.

Comment on this clone: The same CDR3 arises from other DNA sequences in this sample as well. The V gene is TRBV2, the J gene TRBJ1-1; D remains unclear. The CDR3 spans 12 residues. The ends were cut back, 6 bases at V and 0 bases at J, with 5 bases in the middle. CDR1 is SNHLY and CDR2 is FYNNEI in the germline V gene. The CDR3 region is CASRRVNTEAFF. As DNA, the CDR3 is TGTGCCAGCAGGCGGGTGAACACTGAAGCTTTCTTT.

V is TRBV7-3 and J is TRBJ1-1, with D perhaps matching TRBD1 (6 bases). CDR1 and CDR2 from the germline V gene are SGHTA and FQGTGA. V lost 2 bases, J lost 2 bases, and 12 bases lay in between. The CDR3 length is 15 residues. CDR3 sequence: CASSLGRTENTEAFF. DNA for the CDR3: TGTGCCAGCAGCTTAGGTCGGACAGAAAACACTGAAGCTTTCTTT.

This sequence joins TRBV6-5 and TRBJ2-2; TRBD1 is a possible D gene (5 bases). This CDR3 spans 16 amino acids. Germline CDR1 MNHEY, CDR2 SVGAGI. V gave up 2 bases and J gave up 0 bases, with 10 bases separating them. CDR3 sequence reads: CASSYGAVTNTGELFF. CDR3 nucleotides: TGTGCCAGCAGTTACGGGGCAGTGACGAACACCGGGGAGCTGTTTTTT.

This clone was seen only a few times. The chain uses TRBV9 and TRBJ2-2; the D gene is possibly TRBD2 (5 bases). The CDR3 is 12 residues long. The V gene lost 4 bases and the J gene lost 7 bases, with 8 bases spanning the gap. The germline gives CDR1 SGDLS, CDR2 YYNGEE. CDR3 sequence reads: CASSPRDGELFF. CDR3 sequence (DNA): TGTGCCAGCAGCCCTCGGGACGGGGAGCTGTTTTTT. Variable domain in full (rest from reference TRBV9 and TRBJ2-2): DSGVTQTPKHLITATGQRVTLRCSPRSGDLSVYWYQQSLDQGLQFLIQYYNGEERAKGNILERFSAQQFPDLHSELNLSSLELGDSALYFCASSPRDGELFFGEGSRLTVL.

This chain joins TRBV4-2 and TRBJ2-3; 7 nucleotides agree with TRBD1. The CDR3 is 14 residues long. The V segment lost 4 bases and the J segment 2 bases; nucleotides outside the gene matches: 3. Germline V gene sequence: CDR1 LGHNA, CDR2 YNFKEQ. This CDR3 reads CASSRDRVTDTQYF. CDR3 DNA sequence: TGTGCCAGCAGCCGTGACAGGGTCACAGATACGCAGTATTTT.

There are a few counts of this clone. The chain recombines TRBV30 with TRBJ2-3, with TRBD2 matching over 8 bases. Germline V CDR1 and CDR2: GTSNPN, SVGIG (reference sequence). Trimming at V came to 6 bases and at J to 8 bases, leaving 10 bases not matched to a gene. The CDR3 loop spans 13 amino acids. As DNA, the CDR3 is TGTGCCTGTGGAATAGCGGGGAGTCCTACGCAGTATTTT. It codes for CACGIAGSPTQYF.

This clone showed up just a few times. The chain couples TRBV18 to TRBJ2-5, with a weak D call TRBD1 (7 bases). The CDR3 runs to 16 residues. Between the trimmed V and J ends, which lost 3 bases and 8 bases, there was a span of 22 bases. CDR1 and CDR2 from the germline V gene are KGHSH and LQKENI. CDR3 amino acids: CASSPAGQFPFGTQYF. Written as DNA, the CDR3 is TGTGCCAGCTCACCCGCGGGACAGTTTCCCTTCGGCACCCAGTACTTC.

CDR3 in DNA: TGTGCCAGCAGCTTTTGGGACAGGGGTCGCTACACCTTC. Encoded protein: CASSFWDRGRYTF. This chain connects TRBV5-6 to TRBJ1-2; 10 bases fit TRBD1. The CDR3 runs to 13 residues. Germline V gene lookup returns CDR1 SGHDT and CDR2 YYEEEE. The V and J ends lost 2 bases and 9 bases, in that order; junction bases with no gene match: 4.

This clone has just a few counts. CDR3 residues: CASSLSQAPTGELFF. CDR3 DNA sequence: TGTGCCAGCAGTTTATCCCAAGCACCCACCGGGGAGCTGTTTTTT. This chain connects TRBV27 to TRBJ2-2; D not resolved. Between the trimmed V and J ends, which lost 0 bases and 4 bases, there was a span of 9 bases. CDR1 MNHEY and CDR2 SMNVEV come from the germline V gene (reference sequence). CDR3 length: 15 residues.

This sequence joins TRBV5-1 and TRBJ2-2; TRBD2 might be the D (7 bases). The V and J ends lost 0 bases and 6 bases respectively, with 15 bases between them. The germline gives CDR1 SGHRS, CDR2 YFSETQ. This CDR3 region has 16 residues. In nucleotides, the CDR3 is TGCGCCAGCAGCTTGGTGCGGGGGCAAGGTTCCGGGGAGCTGTTTTTT. Its translation: CASSLVRGQGSGELFF.

The V call is TRBV29-1, the J call TRBJ1-4; a weak D match, TRBD1 (6 bases). The germline V and J ends were trimmed by 6 bases and 0 bases, with 14 bases remaining between them. The germline CDR1 and CDR2 sequences are SQVTM and ANQGSEA. The CDR3 sequence is 15 residues long. The DNA for the CDR3 is TGCAGCGTACCCACAGGGCATCCAACTAATGAAAAACTGTTTTTT. It translates to CSVPTGHPTNEKLFF. Using reference TRBV29-1 and TRBJ1-4 for the parts outside the CDR3, the full variable domain is SAVISQKPSRDICQRGTSLTIQCQVDSQVTMMFWYRQQPGQSLTLIATANQGSEATYESGFVIDKFPISRPNLTFSTLTVSNMSPEDSSIYLCSVPTGHPTNEKLFFGSGTQLSVL.

This clone was observed a few times. The chain combines TRBV28 with TRBJ2-7; a weak D match, TRBD2 (5 bases). This CDR3 has 12 amino acids. CDR1 is MDHEN, CDR2 SYDVKM, per germline. V lost 10 bases, J lost 5 bases, and 15 bases lay in between. The CDR3 bases are TGTGCCATAATGGGAGACGACCACGAGCAGTACTTC. It translates to CAIMGDDHEQYF.

The rearrangement links TRBV5-1 to TRBJ1-1; 7 nucleotides agree with TRBD1. Trimming at V came to 2 bases and at J to 0 bases, leaving 4 bases not matched to a gene. Germline V lookup: CDR1 SGHRS, CDR2 YFSETQ. The CDR3 is made up of 15 amino acids. The CDR3 sequence is CASSFDRVMNTEAFF. CDR3 coding DNA: TGCGCCAGCAGCTTTGACAGGGTCATGAACACTGAAGCTTTCTTT.

The V and J genes are TRBV9 and TRBJ1-1, with 9 bases lining up with TRBD1. Trimming took 1 base from V and 4 from J; bases not matched to a gene: 5. Germline V lookup: CDR1 SGDLS, CDR2 YYNGEE. This CDR3 is built from 15 residues. CDR3 sequence reads: CASSVFSGQGTEAFF. CDR3 DNA: TGTGCCAGCAGCGTATTTTCGGGACAGGGCACTGAAGCTTTCTTT.

This clone came up a few times. V is TRBV7-2 and J is TRBJ2-1, with 7 bases identical to TRBD1. V dropped 5 bases and J dropped 7; count of bases not matched to a gene: 14. This CDR3 is built from 16 residues. Looked up from germline, CDR1 is SGHTA and CDR2 is FQGNSA. CDR3 DNA: TGTGCCAGCAGCCGATTCCGGGACAGACCCAAAAATGAGCAGTTCTTC. It codes for CASSRFRDRPKNEQFF.

The chain recombines TRBV7-3 with TRBJ2-1, with D possibly being TRBD2 (5 bases). Germline values: CDR1 SGHTA, CDR2 FQGTGA. The CDR3 contains 13 residues. V was trimmed by 4 bases and J by 4 bases, leaving 8 bases between them. The CDR3 DNA reads TGTGCCAGCAGCTCGGACTCGTACAATGAGCAGTTCTTC. It yields the protein CASSSDSYNEQFF.

The sample holds a few counts of this clone. The chain links TRBV5-1 to TRBJ2-1; 7 nucleotides match TRBD2. The germline CDR1 and CDR2 sequences are SGHRS and YFSETQ. The CDR3 spans 17 residues. The trim removed 0 bases at V and 5 bases at J, leaving 11 bases unmatched. In nucleotides, the CDR3 is TGCGCCAGCAGCTTGGCCGATCGCGGGAGCCTGAACAATGAGCAGTTCTTC. Its translation: CASSLADRGSLNNEQFF.

The table lists this clone with a few counts. The chain is built from TRBV19 and TRBJ2-5, with TRBD1 as a possible D gene (5 bases). V lost 6 bases, J lost 0 bases, and 11 bases lay in between. Looked up from germline, CDR1 is LNHDA and CDR2 is SQIVND (reference sequence). The CDR3 consists of 14 residues. CDR3 bases: TGTGCCAGTAGCAATCAGGGAAACCAAGAGACCCAGTACTTC. Its protein is CASSNQGNQETQYF.

This clone was counted only a few times. The chain recombines TRBV7-6 with TRBJ1-1, with 9 bases identical to TRBD1. V lost 5 bases to trimming and J lost 2 bases; unmatched junction nucleotides: 3. CDR1 is SGHVS, CDR2 FNYEAQ, per germline. The CDR3 is 14 residues long. The chain's CDR3 is CASSPGQGNTEAFF. Here the CDR3 DNA reads TGTGCCAGCAGCCCGGGACAGGGAAACACTGAAGCTTTCTTT.

The sample holds a few counts of this clone. The chain combines TRBV11-2 with TRBJ1-2, with 8 bases matching TRBD1. V lost 5 bases to trimming and J lost 2 bases; unmatched junction nucleotides: 13. The CDR3 has 17 residues. Germline V CDR1 and CDR2: SGHAT, FQNNGV. This chain's CDR3 is CASSPIGGQGQNYGYTF. In nucleotides, the CDR3 is TGTGCCAGCAGCCCAATAGGAGGACAGGGCCAGAACTATGGCTACACCTTC.

This clone was found a few times. The chain links TRBV7-3 to TRBJ2-6; perhaps TRBD1 as D (6 bases). The V and J ends lost 8 bases and 2 bases respectively, with 19 bases between them. The CDR3 runs to 17 residues. CDR1 is SGHTA, CDR2 FQGTGA, per germline. CDR3 amino acids: CASGRGPVTAGANVLTF. DNA of the CDR3: TGTGCCAGCGGCAGGGGTCCCGTCACTGCTGGGGCCAACGTCCTGACTTTC. Full variable domain (missing parts from reference TRBV7-3 and TRBJ2-6): GAGVSQTPSNKVTEKGKYVELRCDPISGHTALYWYRQSLGQGPEFLIYFQGTGAADDSGLPNDRFFAVRPEGSVSTLKIQRTERGDSAVYLCASGRGPVTAGANVLTFGAGSRLTVL.

J is TRBJ1-2 and V is TRBV6-5; 8 bases are a match to TRBD1. CDR3 length: 14 amino acids. V lost 5 bases, J lost 4 bases, and 6 bases stayed unmatched. The germline V gene has CDR1 MNHEY and CDR2 SVGAGI. The DNA for the CDR3 is TGTGCCAGCAGTGACGGACAGGGTATCTATGGCTACACCTTC. Translation gives CASSDGQGIYGYTF.

This clone was recorded a few times. The chain carries TRBV4-1 and TRBJ1-5; 7 nucleotides match TRBD1. This CDR3 spans 15 amino acids. The germline CDR1 and CDR2 sequences are MGHRA and YSYEKL. V gave up 4 bases and J gave up 6 bases; unmatched junction bases: 9. Written as DNA, the CDR3 is TGCGCCAGCAGCCTCGACAGGGAAGTAGGTCAGCCCCAGCATTTT. Translated, it gives CASSLDREVGQPQHF.

The rearrangement joins TRBV4-2 to TRBJ1-2; 8 bases align to TRBD1. The length of the CDR3 is 14 residues. The V and J ends lost 4 bases and 2 bases, in that order; junction bases with no gene match: 3. Germline CDR1 reads LGHNA; CDR2 reads YNFKEQ. CDR3 sequence (DNA): TGTGCCAGCAGCCTCCCAGGGGGCAACTATGGCTACACCTTC. Translation: CASSLPGGNYGYTF.

Turning to this clone: Other DNA sequences of this sample code for an identical CDR3. The J gene is TRBJ1-1, the V gene TRBV7-3; D gene ambiguous. This CDR3 has 13 amino acids. V was trimmed by 5 bases and J by 2 bases, leaving 9 bases between them. From germline, CDR1 is SGHTA and CDR2 FQGTGA. In DNA, the CDR3 is TGTGCCAGCAGCCCCACGGGTAACACTGAAGCTTTCTTT. Translation gives CASSPTGNTEAFF.

The gene calls are TRBV9 and TRBJ1-2; possible D gene TRBD1, 6 bases. The germline V gene has CDR1 SGDLS and CDR2 YYNGEE. Between the trimmed V and J ends, which lost 4 bases and 8 bases, there was a span of 21 bases. The CDR3 sequence is 15 residues long. The CDR3 protein is CASSPSVGGAQGYTF. The DNA of the CDR3 is TGTGCCAGCAGCCCCTCCGTAGGGGGGGCTCAAGGCTACACCTTC.